A selection of T cell receptor beta chains follows, all from one sample in a study of CD8+CD57+ T cells in acquired aplastic anemia. TCRdb re-derived calls from the reads in MiXCR, one entry per CDR3 protein. The sample carries around 140,000 distinct CDR3 sequences, 40% to 45% recorded once. The sample was sorted CD4+, CD8+, or CD8+CD57+ T cells (not recorded which) from PBMCs. The receptors were gathered from a human donor in good health, serving as a control. Both conserved end residues are part of each CDR3. D genes are given only for firm matches. Where a row states a size, it is once, few, many or the class of an expanded clone; other rows omit it.

>.|TRBJ1-1|TRBV6-1|.
TGTGCCAGCAGAGATCAGGGCAGGATGAACACTGAAGCTTTCTTT
CASRDQGRMNTEAFF
>TRBD1|TRBJ1-1|TRBV19|many
TGTGCCAGTAGTTTGGGACAGGGGGGACGGAACACTGAAGCTTTCTTT
CASSLGQGGRNTEAFF
>.|TRBJ2-7|TRBV2|.
TGTGCCGGCAGCCTCCAGCGGTCCTCCTACGTGCAGTACTTC
CAGSLQRSSYVQYF
>.|TRBJ1-5|TRBV6-1|.
TGTGCCAGCAGTAAACTTTCCCGTGGGATTGGGAATCAGCCCCAGCATTTT
CASSKLSRGIGNQPQHF
>.|TRBJ1-1|TRBV19|.
TGTGCCAGCAATCTCAGGGTGAACACTGAAGCTTTCTTT
CASNLRVNTEAFF
>.|TRBJ1-2|TRBV20-1|.
TGCAGTGCTAGAGGTACTCAGGGATATAACTATGGCTACACCTTC
CSARGTQGYNYGYTF
>TRBD1|TRBJ1-1|TRBV5-1|many
TGCGCCAGCAGTCTTTCCAGTTCCGGGACAGGGGGCCGAGGAACTGAAGCTTTCTTT
CASSLSSSGTGGRGTEAFF
>.|TRBJ2-1|TRBV2|.
TGTGCCAGCAGTGCGGACAGCCGGTACAATGAGCAGTTCTTC
CASSADSRYNEQFF
>TRBD1|TRBJ1-1|TRBV5-1|many
TGCGCCAGCAGACAGGGACAGGGAGACACTGAAGCTTTCTTT
CASRQGQGDTEAFF
>.|TRBJ1-2|TRBV20-1|many
TGCAGTGCTCTCGGGATACACGTCACGTCGGGCTACACCTTC
CSALGIHVTSGYTF
>.|TRBJ1-1|TRBV24-1|.
TGTGCCACCAGTGACCCTGCCGGGCTCACTGAAGCTTTCTTT
CATSDPAGLTEAFF
>TRBD1|TRBJ2-4|TRBV29-1|many
TGCAGCGTTGAAGTACGGGGACAGACGAACATTCAGTACTTC
CSVEVRGQTNIQYF
>TRBD2|TRBJ2-3|TRBV20-1|many
TGCAGTGCTAATAAGCGGGAGGGTTCTTCAGATACGCAGTATTTT
CSANKREGSSDTQYF
>TRBD2|TRBJ2-1|TRBV25-1|.
TGTGCCAGCAGACTAGCGGGGGATTCCAGCTCCTACAATGAGCAGTTCTTC
CASRLAGDSSSYNEQFF
>.|TRBJ1-3|TRBV19|many
TGTGCCAGTACGATCGACAGAGACTCTGGAAACACCATATATTTT
CASTIDRDSGNTIYF
>TRBD1|TRBJ1-2|TRBV5-1|many
TGCGCCAGCAGCCTGGGGGACAGGGGGCCTGGCTACACCTTC
CASSLGDRGPGYTF
>TRBD2|TRBJ2-3|TRBV19|.
TGTGCCAGTAGTAGGGTCTGGGGCGGGGGAACCACAGATACGCAGTATTTT
CASSRVWGGGTTDTQYF
>TRBD1|TRBJ2-1|TRBV19|many
TGTGCCAGTAGTCCCGTTTTGGAGACAGGGTGGGATGAGCAGTTCTTC
CASSPVLETGWDEQFF
>.|TRBJ1-1|TRBV6-1|many
TGTGCCAGCAGTGATCGGCAACAGAACACTGAAGCTTTCTTT
CASSDRQQNTEAFF
>.|TRBJ1-1|TRBV12-3/TRBV12-4|many
TGTGCCAGCAGTTTAGTAGAAAACACTGAAGCTTTCTTT
CASSLVENTEAFF
>.|TRBJ1-1|TRBV27|.
TGTGCCAGCAGTTTAAAACAGGGGAACACTGAAGCTTTCTTT
CASSLKQGNTEAFF
>.|TRBJ2-7|TRBV19|many
TGTGCCAGTAGACCGGGACAAACAAGCTCCTACGAGCAGTACTTC
CASRPGQTSSYEQYF
>TRBD2|TRBJ2-7|TRBV20-1|many
TGCAGTGCCCTATTGGGACTAGCGGGAACCTACGAGCAGTACTTC
CSALLGLAGTYEQYF
>.|TRBJ2-7|TRBV29-1|.
TGCAGCGTTGAAGAGGCAGGGTCTATGGGGGAGCAGTACTTC
CSVEEAGSMGEQYF
>.|TRBJ2-3|TRBV7-9|many
TGTGCCAGCAGCGAGGGAGTACAGGGTGGGTGGCGCGATACGCAGTATTTT
CASSEGVQGGWRDTQYF